Listed below are T cell receptor beta chains from one sample, sequenced in a study of monozygotic twins with inflammatory bowel disease. After re-calling the 5' RACE reads, TCRdb lists one entry per CDR3 protein, DNA absent. The sample totals 330,000 or so distinct CDR3 sequences; its top ten clones hold over 2%. The sample taken for sequencing was blood. The source of these receptors is a human donor with ulcerative colitis or Crohn's disease, or a healthy co-twin of an affected twin (not recorded which). The CDR3 runs from the conserved cysteine through the conserved F or W.

j_call v_call cdr3_aa
TRBJ2-7 TRBV5-5 CASSPTGGVYEQYF
TRBJ1-4 TRBV24-1 CATSDLTEKLFF
TRBJ2-7 TRBV7-9 CASSGRTYEQYF
TRBJ2-1 TRBV14 CASSRHNEQFF
TRBJ2-1 TRBV4-1 CASSQDWGGPTYEQFF
TRBJ2-3 TRBV5-5 CASSLNVRPGGRDTQYF
TRBJ2-1 TRBV7-2 CASSLYPDSYNEQFF
TRBJ2-3 TRBV4-1 CASSHLGTATSTDTQYF
TRBJ2-3 TRBV6-1 CASSELGDTQYF
TRBJ2-7 TRBV7-2 CASSRQSFYEEQYF
TRBJ2-5 TRBV10-3 CAIRGVKGDQETQYF
TRBJ1-5 TRBV3-1 CASSQERRYYQGGNQPQHF
TRBJ2-2 TRBV5-1 CASSSGTSPTNTGELFF
TRBJ1-1 TRBV7-2 CASSSDGLRGTFF
TRBJ1-4 TRBV20-1 CSADDSSTNEKLFF
TRBJ2-7 TRBV11-2 CASSLDRSSYEQYF
TRBJ2-2 TRBV12-3/TRBV12-4 CASTLSAGTANTGELFF
TRBJ2-3 TRBV7-2 CASSAARADTQYF